This T cell receptor beta chain was identified in a study of cytomegalovirus exposure and HLA in healthy donors (dated by TCRdb to about 2017). Study-level background: An earlier analysis of several hundred of the donors reported 250 to 350 Gb of sequence data and around 110 million unique TCR beta sequences obtained from roughly 170 million T cells. All discovery cohort repertoires had been generated on a single sequencing platform. On average, roughly 250,000 unique TCR beta nucleotide sequences were sequenced per donor among fewer than 500 genotyped donors of the cohort, with approximately 18% of those sequences being non-productive. Using immunosequencing, the study profiled T cell repertoires from around 680 subjects and related those repertoires to cytomegalovirus serostatus. HLA typing covered class I and class II loci at four-digit resolution. The number of donors typed differed by locus, with roughly 620-630 for A, B, C, DRB1 and DQB1, around 520 for DQA1, over 600 for DPA1, and around 460 for DPB1. The study combined high-throughput TCR immunosequencing, statistical association of individual TCRs with disease status, and machine learning to predict cytomegalovirus infection status. Four or five DR-DQ haplotypes were handled as single units for association and clustering because linkage in the cohort was strong. Alongside the repertoire data, information on donor age, sex, ethnicity and CMV serostatus was compiled. An early release that covered 640 HLA-typed donors contained about 300 gigabases of sequencing data and tens of millions of unique TCR sequences. A later analysis re-examined previously published TCR beta repertoires from over 500 donors and added high-resolution HLA genotyping to investigate patterns of TCR occurrence. An earlier analysis of approximately 580 of the donors used high-throughput TCR beta sequencing to judge whether each TCR beta V gene segment behaved as functional or pseudogenic. Along with the roughly 670-subject first cohort, a separate validation cohort of 120 different subjects was used. Among the approximately 400 genotyped donors, about 83% belonged to the genetic ancestry cluster associated with self-reported Caucasian donors. A later genetic analysis used genome-wide SNP genotypes for about 55% of the 666 donors, treating that subset as a discovery cohort. The aim of the study was to test whether cataloging public T cell receptors could identify signatures of past pathogen exposure. In the later analysis, no new phenotypic data were used to find candidate immune exposures; instead, reliance was placed on TCR beta sequences and their occurrence across donors.

The investigation overall reported the following: Across donors, most TCR sequences were observed very rarely, whereas some public TCRs were present in many individuals. For the cohort, immune exposure information was limited to CMV serostatus. Several of the top co-occurrence clusters appeared to be linked to parvovirus B19, influenza, CMV and Epstein-Barr virus, according to a later analysis. In a later genetic analysis, a missense DCLRE1C variant was associated with V-gene and J-gene trimming of TCR beta chains, and the association was replicated in an independent cohort. In the study, approximately 160 TCR beta chains were listed as associated with cytomegalovirus. According to a later analysis, TCR association rates differed among HLA loci, with DRB1 alleles showing the most associated TCRs and HLA-C alleles showing the fewest. A later analysis found that HLA-associated TCR beta chains were more clonally expanded and had lower generation probabilities than equally common non-associated chains. HLA typing was unavailable for some donors at each locus, so association tests used only the typed subset. According to a later genetic analysis, donors in an Asian-associated ancestry cluster had fewer N-insertions in productive TCRs than the approximately 630-donor mean. A further reported finding was that TCR beta sequences accurately predicted the HLA-A and HLA-B alleles for most subjects in the first cohort. The sequencing pipeline was judged likely to have produced a cluster of highly shared sequence variants as a technical artifact. In a later analysis, most CMV-associated TCR beta chains were found to appear HLA-restricted, with HLA associations seemingly driven largely by CMV exposure. Presence/absence analyses assumed roughly uniform sequencing depth across donors, an assumption that may not hold. The earlier analysis of approximately 590 of the donors excluded 15 to 20 rarely observed V segments, including chromosome 9 orphons, because counts were too low. Three of the identified cytomegalovirus-associated TCR beta chains were confirmed in vitro to be specific for cytomegalovirus antigens. Some IMGT-functional V segments, including TRBV6-2 and TRBV6-3, could not be distinguished by the 87-base-pair reads and were therefore excluded. The authors suggested that the approach could potentially be generalized to other disease states and immunological phenotypes. In a later analysis, about 16,000 TCR beta sequences were associated with specific HLA alleles at a false discovery rate of 0.05. Assigning TCR associations to individual alleles was difficult when HLA alleles, especially DR and DQ, strongly co-occurred. In both the original and validation cohorts, the classifier was reported to diagnose cytomegalovirus status with high specificity and sensitivity. Linkage disequilibrium might explain the correlated functional status among segregating V segments, but an unknown experimental factor could not be ruled out. In an earlier analysis of fewer than 700 of the donors, most TCR beta V segments appeared in productive rearrangements about 87% or about 30% of the time, broadly matching IMGT annotations. Only TCR beta chains were sequenced in this cohort, and the absence of alpha or paired-chain data limited detectable features.

Details on this clone: What antigen it recognizes has not been identified.

The cohort comprised around 700 healthy bone marrow donors. At the time of sampling, every cohort member was nominally healthy, though immune exposures that went unrecorded were likely present. The donor was CMV seronegative and was included in the group of 352 seronegative cohort members. Each donor provided a peripheral blood sample, and peripheral blood mononuclear cells were used for TCR beta sequencing. Genomic DNA extraction from the blood cell samples was performed with the Qiagen DNeasy Blood Extraction Kit. Library preparation used the immunoSEQ multiplex PCR assay. For the multiplex PCR, a mixture combining 60 forward primers for TCR Vbeta segments and 13 reverse primers for TCR Jbeta segments was used. Amplification of the CDR3 region of rearranged TCR beta genes was performed with a multiplex PCR assay on genomic DNA. The amplified TCR beta libraries were sequenced on the Illumina HiSeq System as 87-base-pair reads. As for the original processing: A later analysis tallied tens of millions of unique TCR beta chains across the 666 repertoires, and some 10 million of those chains were shared by two or more donors. Raw reads were error-corrected and collapsed into unique sequences with a nearest-neighbor algorithm that merged closely related sequences to remove PCR and sequencing errors. CDR3 sequences were aligned to IMGT reference sequences to assign V, D and J gene segments. For a sequence to be retained, a match of at least six nucleotides to both a V gene segment and a J gene segment was required. Rearrangements were classified as productive when the CDR3 lacked stop codons and remained in frame with V and J, and all other rearrangements were classified as non-productive. CDR3 was defined by IMGT convention, running from the second conserved V-encoded cysteine to the conserved J-encoded phenylalanine. The earlier analysis of about 610 of the donors excluded sequences that lacked an unambiguous match to a single V gene segment. In an earlier analysis of several hundred of the donors, a V segment was called functional when productive rearrangements were above 56.7%, and segregating when the standard deviation between donors exceeded 5%. A statistical classification framework was built to diagnose cytomegalovirus status from the catalog of TCR beta chain sequences. V and J gene assignment, in a later analysis, came from comparing TCR nucleotide sequences with IMGT/GENE-DB human TR gene sequences. In a later analysis, CDR3 sequences and most-parsimonious VDJ recombination scenarios were assigned using the TCRdist pipeline. In a later analysis, each TCR beta chain was defined by its CDR3 amino acid sequence together with its V-gene family, and reads without a unique V-gene family were excluded. As a way to deal with suspected cross-contamination and a sequencing artifact, a later analysis dropped hundreds of nucleotide sequences that were highly shared and had low generation probability. A later analysis calculated a clonal expansion index for each public chain from normalized within-repertoire ranks of inferred template counts. A later analysis computed generation probabilities with a VDJ recombination model fitted to out-of-frame rearrangements, and checked the results against IGoR. In a later analysis, hypergeometric tests were used to score TCR-TCR, TCR-HLA and TCR-CMV co-occurrence, with a repertoire-size bias correction applied to TCR pairs. False discovery rates were estimated in a later analysis by permuting HLA or CMV assignments 20 times. A later analysis grouped co-occurring TCRs with DBSCAN, adding TCRdist sequence similarity when clustering within HLA-allele-positive subsets. For co-occurrence clustering, repertoires with fewer than 30,000 or more than 120,000 public chains were excluded, along with roughly five repertoires with anomalous nucleotide sharing. Sourced from immuneACCESS, this table was stored by TCRdb with only in-frame sequences that have V and J called. A share of the clones is absent; for the studies checked, an unresolved V gene accounts for under half, and the remainder has no known explanation. V and J calls and clone size are those listed in that table; D and trimming were worked out from the DNA. The sample's records list 150,000 to 200,000 clones. The ten most abundant clones make up approximately 6.9% of the sample.

At the junction V is shortened by 1 base and J by 6 bases, with 17 bases in between. Its CDR3 holds 15 amino acids, cysteine through phenylalanine. Left in the record is the CDR3 DNA by itself, 45 bases read in frame from the first base. CDR1 SGHRS and CDR2 YFSETQ are derived from the germline V gene. The sequence joins TRBV5-1 to TRBJ2-7; tentative D gene TRBD2, with 6 bases matching. The receptor's source is a man younger than 45 in good health and CMV-seronegative. Sequencing was performed on PBMCs. The DNA sequence is as follows: TGCGCCAGCAGCTTGTCCCCCCTGCGGGGTGGCGAGCAGTACTTC. It translates to CASSLSPLRGGEQYF.